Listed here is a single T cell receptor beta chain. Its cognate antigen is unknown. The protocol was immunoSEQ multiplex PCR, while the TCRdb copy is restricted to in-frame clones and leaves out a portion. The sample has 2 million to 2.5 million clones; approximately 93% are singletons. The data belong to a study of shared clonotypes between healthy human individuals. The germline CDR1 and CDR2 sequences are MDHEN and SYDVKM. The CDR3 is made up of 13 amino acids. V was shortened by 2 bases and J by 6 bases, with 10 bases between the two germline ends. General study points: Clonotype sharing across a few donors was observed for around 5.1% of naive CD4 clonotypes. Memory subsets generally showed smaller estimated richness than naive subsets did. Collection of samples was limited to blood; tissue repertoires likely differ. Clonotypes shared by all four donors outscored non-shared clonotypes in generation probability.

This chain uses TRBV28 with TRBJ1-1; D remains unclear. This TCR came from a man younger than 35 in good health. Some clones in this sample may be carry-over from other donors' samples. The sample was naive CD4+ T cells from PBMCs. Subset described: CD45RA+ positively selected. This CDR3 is CASSLRKLAEAFF. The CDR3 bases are TGTGCCAGCAGTTTAAGGAAGTTGGCTGAAGCTTTCTTT.